The next 30 T cell receptor beta chains were all read from a single sample in a study of T cell responses to AZD1222 COVID-19 vaccine. Profiling relied on immunoSEQ multiplex PCR, and the TCRdb table lists in-frame clones only, not all of them. The repertoire holds roughly 110,000 clones, more than 70% seen once, with approximately 7% in the top ten. The source material was peripheral blood, sampled on day 0 of AZD1222 vaccination. All receptors derive from an adult in good health.

V is TRBV7-6 and J is TRBJ2-1; possibly TRBD2 for D (5 bases). The CDR3 runs to 14 residues. Per the germline V gene, CDR1 is SGHVS and CDR2 is FNYEAQ. V lost 1 base to trimming and J lost 8 bases, with 12 bases between them. CDR3 amino acids: CASSLGPPRDEQFF. CDR3 coding DNA: TGTGCCAGCAGCTTAGGGCCGCCGAGGGATGAGCAGTTCTTC. Based on the CDR3 plus reference TRBV7-6 and TRBJ2-1, the full variable domain is GAGVSQSPRYKVTKRGQDVALRCDPISGHVSLYWYRQALGQGPEFLTYFNYEAQQDKSGLPNDRFSAERPEGSISTLTIQRTEQRDSAMYRCASSLGPPRDEQFFGPGTRLTVL.

A single count supports this clone. This sequence joins TRBV18 and TRBJ2-7; TRBD1 aligns across 7 bases. The CDR3 length is 13 residues. The germline gives CDR1 KGHSH, CDR2 LQKENI. Unmatched junction bases numbered 3, after V lost 4 bases and J lost 3 bases. The CDR3 DNA follows: TGTGCCAGCTCACAGGGGGCGAACTACGAGCAGTACTTC. Protein product: CASSQGANYEQYF.

The chain combines TRBV30 with TRBJ1-1; D gene ambiguous. The V and J ends lost 4 bases and 1 base respectively, with 16 bases between them. Per germline, CDR1 GTSNPN and CDR2 SVGIG (reference sequence). This CDR3 contains 15 residues. The CDR3 here is CAWTSALHTNTEAFF. The CDR3 nucleotides read TGTGCCTGGACGAGTGCGCTACATACGAACACTGAAGCTTTCTTT.

The genes are TRBV2 and TRBJ2-1, with TRBD1 as a possible D gene (5 bases). V lost 7 bases, J lost 7 bases, and 17 bases lay in between. This CDR3 is built from 14 residues. The germline gives CDR1 SNHLY, CDR2 FYNNEI. CDR3 protein: CASKYDSSGNEQFF. The CDR3 nucleotides are TGTGCCAGCAAATACGACAGCTCGGGTAATGAGCAGTTCTTC.

This clone was counted once. The V gene is TRBV3-1 (or the pseudogene TRBV3-2), the J gene TRBJ2-1, with 14 bases identical to TRBD2. Germline loops: CDR1 LGHDT, CDR2 YNNKEL (reference sequence). The CDR3 spans 16 residues. V gave up 4 bases and J gave up 7 bases; unmatched junction bases: 6. The CDR3 DNA follows: TGTGCCAGCAGCCGGGGACTAGCGGGAGCTATGAATGAGCAGTTCTTC. Translation gives CASSRGLAGAMNEQFF.

The gene calls are TRBV19 and TRBJ2-3; D is perhaps TRBD2 (5 bases). CDR1 is LNHDA, CDR2 SQIVND, per germline (reference sequence). V lost 7 bases and J 9 bases, leaving 26 bases between the germline ends. The length of the CDR3 is 16 residues. The DNA for the CDR3 is TGTGCCAGTACCATCAACTCGGGATACCCCGAAGACACGCAGTATTTT. Translating gives CASTINSGYPEDTQYF.

The chain uses TRBV4-1 and TRBJ1-5; D call uncertain. V lost 0 bases, J lost 6 bases, and 21 bases lay in between. Looked up from germline, CDR1 is MGHRA and CDR2 is YSYEKL. The CDR3 extends over 18 amino acids. The CDR3: CASSQDGAEPLVGQPQHF. CDR3 coding DNA: TGCGCCAGCAGCCAAGATGGTGCGGAGCCGCTGGTCGGTCAGCCCCAGCATTTT.

The chain is built from TRBV6-5 and TRBJ1-1; D is possibly TRBD1 (6 bases). The CDR3 runs 12 residues. Trimming pared 4 bases from V and 7 bases from J, leaving 10 bases between. Per the germline V gene, CDR1 is MNHEY and CDR2 is SVGAGI. This chain's CDR3 is CASSWARGEAFF. The DNA of the CDR3 is TGTGCCAGCAGTTGGGCCAGGGGTGAAGCTTTCTTT.

The V call is TRBV6-6, the J call TRBJ2-5; D is uncertain. The CDR3 runs to 14 residues. The V and J ends lost 6 bases and 5 bases respectively, with 16 bases between them. Germline values: CDR1 MNHNY, CDR2 SVGAGI (reference sequence). In DNA form, the CDR3 reads TGTGCCAGCAGCGACTCGGCGATGGGGGAGACCCAGTACTTC. Encoded protein: CASSDSAMGETQYF.

This chain's CDR3 is CSVAGSTTREYGYTF. The CDR3 coding sequence is TGCAGCGTTGCGGGGTCGACGACCAGGGAGTATGGCTACACCTTC. The V gene is TRBV29-1, the J gene TRBJ1-2; D possibly corresponds to TRBD1 (5 bases). Trimming removed 4 bases from V and 5 bases from J, with 20 bases in between. The germline V gene has CDR1 SQVTM and CDR2 ANQGSEA. The CDR3 is 15 residues long.

The chain carries TRBV18 and TRBJ1-2; TRBD1 matches 7 bases. With V trimmed by 3 bases and J by 8 bases, 6 bases remained unmatched. This CDR3 has 13 residues. Germline lookup yields CDR1 KGHSH and CDR2 LQKENI. Here the CDR3 reads CASSPRTGEGYTF. In nucleotides, the CDR3 is TGTGCCAGCTCACCCCGGACAGGAGAAGGCTACACCTTC. Full variable domain (remainder filled in from reference TRBV18 and TRBJ1-2): NAGVMQNPRHLVRRRGQEARLRCSPMKGHSHVYWYRQLPEEGLKFMVYLQKENIIDESGMPKERFSAEFPKEGPSILRIQQVVRGDSAAYFCASSPRTGEGYTFGSGTRLTVV.

The chain uses TRBV7-2 and TRBJ1-1; 9 bases fit TRBD1. Germline CDR1 and CDR2: SGHTA and FQGNSA. The V gene end was trimmed by 5 bases and the J gene end by 7 bases; junction bases not matched to a gene: 11. This CDR3 has 15 amino acids. The CDR3 is CASSAHRGRVDEAFF. The CDR3 DNA is TGTGCCAGCAGCGCACACAGGGGGCGCGTAGATGAAGCTTTCTTT.

This clone occurred a few times. The chain couples TRBV9 to TRBJ1-5, with no clear D. Germline V lookup: CDR1 SGDLS, CDR2 YYNGEE. This CDR3 is 14 amino acids long. The V end lost 4 bases, the J end lost 4 bases, and 12 bases lay between the germline ends. CDR3 nucleotide sequence: TGTGCCAGCAGCCGCGAACACAATAATCAGCCCCAGCATTTT. Amino acids: CASSREHNNQPQHF.

The chain has TRBV19 and TRBJ1-1; no reliable D call. The V end lost 3 bases, the J end lost 0 bases, and 5 bases lay between the germline ends. Germline-derived CDR1 and CDR2 are LNHDA and SQIVND (reference sequence). The CDR3 is 13 amino acids. CDR3 residues: CASSISVNTEAFF. CDR3 coding DNA: TGTGCCAGTAGTATTTCAGTGAACACTGAAGCTTTCTTT.

J is TRBJ2-2 and V is TRBV7-6, with 8 positions matching TRBD2. CDR1 and CDR2 (germline): SGHVS, FNYEAQ. The CDR3 runs to 16 residues. Trimming at V came to 7 bases and at J to 4 bases, leaving 11 bases not matched to a gene. Here the CDR3 DNA reads TGTGCCAGCAATAATCCGGGACTAGGGGCCACCGGGGAGCTGTTTTTT. It translates to CASNNPGLGATGELFF.

The genes are TRBV11-1 and TRBJ2-7; D gene ambiguous. Germline assignment: CDR1 SGHAT and CDR2 FQDESV (reference sequence). Trimming shortened V by 1 base and J by 3 bases, and 4 bases separated the two germline ends. The CDR3 contains 12 residues. CDR3 in DNA: TGTGCCAGCAGCTTAGGGGACTACGAGCAGTACTTC. Translated: CASSLGDYEQYF.

The chain couples TRBV24-1 to TRBJ1-6; D ambiguous. V gave up 3 bases and J gave up 7 bases, with 3 bases separating them. The CDR3 covers 12 residues. Germline-derived CDR1 and CDR2 are KGHDR and SFDVKD. The CDR3 here is CATSDTNSPLHF. CDR3 DNA sequence: TGTGCCACCAGTGATACGAATTCACCCCTCCACTTT.

The chain recombines TRBV9 with TRBJ2-1; D is undetermined. V lost 0 bases, J lost 3 bases, and 10 bases lay in between. Germline V CDR1 and CDR2: SGDLS, YYNGEE. CDR3 size: 15 residues. The CDR3 sequence is CASSVDRASYNEQFF. Here the CDR3 DNA reads TGTGCCAGCAGCGTAGATCGGGCCAGCTACAATGAGCAGTTCTTC.

This sequence joins TRBV5-6 and TRBJ1-2, with D perhaps matching TRBD1 (6 bases). V was pared by 2 bases and J by 8 bases, with 10 bases between. This CDR3 has 12 residues. The germline V gene has CDR1 SGHDT and CDR2 YYEEEE. The CDR3, as DNA: TGTGCCAGCAGCTTCGGGGGCCGCGGCTACACCTTC. Amino acid sequence: CASSFGGRGYTF.

The rearrangement links TRBV6-6 to TRBJ2-1, with 10 bases lining up with TRBD2. The CDR3 is made up of 14 amino acids. CDR1 and CDR2 (germline): MNHNY, SVGAGI (reference sequence). V shed 6 bases, J shed 8 bases, and the junction held 7 bases outside the gene matches. The CDR3 DNA follows: TGTGCCAGCAGAACTTCCCTAGCGGGAGATGAGCAGTTCTTC. This encodes CASRTSLAGDEQFF.

The genes are TRBV18 and TRBJ2-2, with D uncertain. The length of the CDR3 is 15 residues. V gave up 2 bases and J gave up 5 bases, with 12 bases separating them. CDR1 is KGHSH, CDR2 LQKENI, per germline. The CDR3 DNA sequence: TGTGCCAGCTCACCAGGGCAGGTTCCGACCGGGGAGCTGTTTTTT. Translated: CASSPGQVPTGELFF.

This chain joins TRBV5-1 and TRBJ1-1; D is possibly TRBD1 (5 bases). The V end lost 6 bases, the J end lost 1 base, and 13 bases lay between the germline ends. The CDR3 spans 14 residues. CDR1 is SGHRS, CDR2 YFSETQ, per germline. The DNA of the CDR3 is TGCGCCAGCACTCCAGGGACGGCGAACACTGAAGCTTTCTTT. It yields the protein CASTPGTANTEAFF. Complete variable domain (other parts from reference TRBV5-1 and TRBJ1-1): KAGVTQTPRYLIKTRGQQVTLSCSPISGHRSVSWYQQTPGQGLQFLFEYFSETQRNKGNFPGRFSGRQFSNSRSEMNVSTLELGDSALYLCASTPGTANTEAFFGQGTRLTVV.

This chain links TRBV2 with TRBJ2-3, with D tentatively TRBD1 or TRBD2 (5 bases each). Germline loops: CDR1 SNHLY, CDR2 FYNNEI. Trimming took off 6 bases at V and 2 bases at J, with 15 bases between the two ends. There are 15 residues in the CDR3. CDR3 DNA sequence: TGTGCCAGCAGGGCAGGGACGTTCACCACAGATACGCAGTATTTT. Amino acid sequence: CASRAGTFTTDTQYF.

The chain employs TRBV5-4 and TRBJ1-6, with 7 bases that match TRBD1. V gave up 0 bases and J gave up 6 bases; unmatched junction bases: 3. Germline values: CDR1 SGHNT, CDR2 YYREEE (reference sequence). The CDR3 sequence is 15 residues long. The CDR3 reads CASSLAQGSNSPLHF. As DNA, the CDR3 is TGTGCCAGCAGCTTGGCACAGGGGAGTAATTCACCCCTCCACTTT.

The V and J genes are TRBV6-2 or TRBV6-3 and TRBJ1-5; no firm D call. Per germline, CDR1 MNHEY and CDR2 SVGEGT. This CDR3 is built from 13 residues. V was clipped by 2 bases and J by 0 bases, with 2 bases between them. CDR3 nucleotides: TGTGCCAGCAGTTACCATAGCAATCAGCCCCAGCATTTT. Its translation is CASSYHSNQPQHF.

The chain has TRBV2 and TRBJ1-2; D is uncertain. Germline loops: CDR1 SNHLY, CDR2 FYNNEI. CDR3 length equals 11 residues. Written as DNA, the CDR3 is TGTGCAGAAGGAGGGAGGTATGGCTACACCTTC. This encodes CAEGGRYGYTF.

V is TRBV28 and J is TRBJ2-7; the D is unclear. From germline, CDR1 is MDHEN and CDR2 SYDVKM. CDR3 length: 17 amino acids. V dropped 4 bases and J dropped 1 base, with 20 bases sitting between them. CDR3 bases: TGTGCCAGCAGTTCCCCGTGGTACCAGAAGAATTCCTACGAGCAGTACTTC. Encoded protein: CASSSPWYQKNSYEQYF.

The V gene is TRBV6-5, the J gene TRBJ2-5; a possible D gene is TRBD1 (5 bases). Trimming shortened V by 6 bases and J by 2 bases, and 13 bases separated the two germline ends. The CDR3 extends over 14 amino acids. Germline CDR1 and CDR2: MNHEY and SVGAGI. CDR3 DNA sequence: TGTGCCAGCAGGTCACAGGTTGCGCAAGAGACCCAGTACTTC. Its translation is CASRSQVAQETQYF.

In this sample, this clone turned up once. This rearrangement joins TRBV7-3 to TRBJ2-3, with 7 positions matching TRBD1. V lost 6 bases to trimming and J lost 4 bases; unmatched junction nucleotides: 10. The germline gives CDR1 SGHTA, CDR2 FQGTGA. This CDR3 has 15 amino acids. The CDR3 sequence: CASRRHRDSPDTQYF. The CDR3 DNA reads TGTGCCAGCAGACGGCACCGGGACAGCCCAGATACGCAGTATTTT.

The V gene is TRBV24-1, the J gene TRBJ2-2, with D tentatively TRBD1 (6 bases). The CDR3 runs 17 residues. V lost 5 bases to trimming and J lost 2 bases, with 17 bases between them. Germline loops: CDR1 KGHDR, CDR2 SFDVKD. CDR3 amino acids: CATSAPLGTQNTGELFF. CDR3 DNA sequence: TGTGCCACCAGTGCCCCCCTCGGGACACAAAACACCGGGGAGCTGTTTTTT.